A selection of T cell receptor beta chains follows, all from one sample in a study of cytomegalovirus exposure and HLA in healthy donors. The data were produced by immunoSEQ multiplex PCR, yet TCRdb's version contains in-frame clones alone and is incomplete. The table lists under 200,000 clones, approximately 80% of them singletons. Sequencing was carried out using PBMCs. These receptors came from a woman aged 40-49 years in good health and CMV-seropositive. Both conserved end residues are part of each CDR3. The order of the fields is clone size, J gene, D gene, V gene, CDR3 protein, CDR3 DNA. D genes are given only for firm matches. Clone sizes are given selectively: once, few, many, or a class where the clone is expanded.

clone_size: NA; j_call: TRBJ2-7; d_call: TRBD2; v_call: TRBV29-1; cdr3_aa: CSVASGGAYEQYF; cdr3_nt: TGCAGCGTTGCTAGCGGGGGGGCCTACGAGCAGTACTTC
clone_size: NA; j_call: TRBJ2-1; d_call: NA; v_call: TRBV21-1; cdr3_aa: CASSKDFGTKDYNEQFF; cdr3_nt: TGTGCCAGCAGCAAAGACTTCGGGACTAAGGACTACAATGAGCAGTTCTTC
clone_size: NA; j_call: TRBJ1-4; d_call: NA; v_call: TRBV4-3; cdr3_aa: CASSQETAGNEKLFF; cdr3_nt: TGCGCCAGCAGCCAAGAGACAGCGGGGAATGAAAAACTGTTTTTT
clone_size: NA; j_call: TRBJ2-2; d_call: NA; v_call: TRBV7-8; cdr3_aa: CASSLVGGHTGELFF; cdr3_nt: TGTGCCAGCAGCTTAGTCGGGGGTCACACCGGGGAGCTGTTTTTT
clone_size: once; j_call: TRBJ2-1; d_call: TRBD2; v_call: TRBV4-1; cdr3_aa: CASSQDTSGGPTYNEQFF; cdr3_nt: TGCGCCAGCAGCCAAGATACTAGCGGGGGACCTACCTACAATGAGCAGTTCTTC
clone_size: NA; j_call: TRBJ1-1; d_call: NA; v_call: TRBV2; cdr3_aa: CASSIGAGLRGTEAFF; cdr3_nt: TGTGCCAGCAGCATAGGGGCGGGACTCCGGGGCACTGAAGCTTTCTTT
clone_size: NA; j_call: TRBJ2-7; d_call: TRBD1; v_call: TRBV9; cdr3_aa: CASSANPGTGAYEQYF; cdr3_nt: TGTGCCAGCAGCGCAAACCCCGGGACAGGGGCATACGAGCAGTACTTC
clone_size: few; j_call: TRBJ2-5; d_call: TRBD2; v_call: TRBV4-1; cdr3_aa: CASSPSGGILQETQYF; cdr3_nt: TGCGCCAGCAGTCCGAGCGGGGGGATTCTTCAAGAGACCCAGTACTTC
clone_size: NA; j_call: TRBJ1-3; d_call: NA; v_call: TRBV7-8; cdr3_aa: CASSLRGAGNTIYF; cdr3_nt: TGTGCCAGCAGCTTACGGGGGGCTGGAAACACCATATATTTT
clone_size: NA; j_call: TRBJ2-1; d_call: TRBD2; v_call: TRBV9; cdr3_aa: CASSYSSAGMNEQFF; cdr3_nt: TGTGCCAGCAGCTATTCCTCAGCGGGGATGAATGAGCAGTTCTTC
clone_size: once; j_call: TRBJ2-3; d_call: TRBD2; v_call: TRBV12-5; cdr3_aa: CASQRGGADTQYF; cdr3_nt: TGTGCTAGCCAGCGGGGGGGCGCAGATACGCAGTATTTT
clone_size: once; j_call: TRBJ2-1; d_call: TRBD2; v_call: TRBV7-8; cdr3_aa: CASSLGGLAGVAEQFF; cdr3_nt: TGTGCCAGCAGCTTAGGGGGACTAGCGGGAGTCGCTGAGCAGTTCTTC
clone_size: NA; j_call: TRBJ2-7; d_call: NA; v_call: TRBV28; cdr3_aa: CASSFGLVNYEQYF; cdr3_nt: TGTGCCAGCAGTTTTGGTCTAGTTAACTACGAGCAGTACTTC
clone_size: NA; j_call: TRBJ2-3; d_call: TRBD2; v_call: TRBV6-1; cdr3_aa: CASSELSGLAGTDTQYF; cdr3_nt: TGTGCCAGCAGTGAACTTTCGGGACTAGCCGGCACAGATACGCAGTATTTT
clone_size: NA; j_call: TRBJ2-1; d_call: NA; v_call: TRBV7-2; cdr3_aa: CASSLGGGPYNEQFF; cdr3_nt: TGTGCCAGCAGCTTGGGCGGGGGCCCCTACAATGAGCAGTTCTTC
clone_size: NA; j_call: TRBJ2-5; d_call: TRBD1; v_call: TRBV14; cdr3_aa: CASSARTGQETQYF; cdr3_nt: TGTGCCAGCAGCGCCCGGACAGGGCAAGAGACCCAGTACTTC
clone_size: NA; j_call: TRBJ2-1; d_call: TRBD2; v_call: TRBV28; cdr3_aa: CASSPGGLDAPEQFF; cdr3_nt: TGTGCCAGCAGCCCTGGGGGACTAGACGCCCCTGAGCAGTTCTTC